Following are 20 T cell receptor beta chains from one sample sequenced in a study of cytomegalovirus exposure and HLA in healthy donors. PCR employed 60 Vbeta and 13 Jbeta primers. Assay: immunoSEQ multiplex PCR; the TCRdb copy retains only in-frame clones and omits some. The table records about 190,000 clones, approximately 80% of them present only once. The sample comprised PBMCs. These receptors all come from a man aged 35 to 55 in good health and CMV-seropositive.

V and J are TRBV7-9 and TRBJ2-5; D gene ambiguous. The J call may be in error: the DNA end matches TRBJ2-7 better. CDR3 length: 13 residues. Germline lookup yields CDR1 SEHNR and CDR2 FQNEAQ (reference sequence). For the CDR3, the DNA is TGTGCCAGCAGCTTAGGACGGGTCTACGAGCAGTACTTC. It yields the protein CASSLGRVYEQYF.

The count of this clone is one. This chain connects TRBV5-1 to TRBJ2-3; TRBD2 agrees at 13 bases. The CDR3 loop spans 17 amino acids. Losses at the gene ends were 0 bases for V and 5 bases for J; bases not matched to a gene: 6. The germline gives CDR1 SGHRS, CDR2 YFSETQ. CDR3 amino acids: CASSLALAGGQGDTQYF. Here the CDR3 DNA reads TGCGCCAGCAGCTTGGCACTAGCGGGGGGGCAAGGAGATACGCAGTATTTT.

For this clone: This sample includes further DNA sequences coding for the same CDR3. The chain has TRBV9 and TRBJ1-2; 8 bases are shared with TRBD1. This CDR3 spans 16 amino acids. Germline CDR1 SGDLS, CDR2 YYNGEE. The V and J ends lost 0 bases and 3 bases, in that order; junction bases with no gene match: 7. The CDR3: CASSVVGTGGYYGYTF. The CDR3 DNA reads TGTGCCAGCAGCGTAGTAGGGACAGGAGGGTACTATGGCTACACCTTC.

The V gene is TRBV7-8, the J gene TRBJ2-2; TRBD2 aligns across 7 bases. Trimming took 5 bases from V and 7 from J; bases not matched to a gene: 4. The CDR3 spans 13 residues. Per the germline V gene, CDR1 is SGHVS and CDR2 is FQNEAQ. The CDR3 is CASSRGGFGELFF. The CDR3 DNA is TGTGCCAGCAGCCGCGGGGGATTCGGGGAGCTGTTTTTT.

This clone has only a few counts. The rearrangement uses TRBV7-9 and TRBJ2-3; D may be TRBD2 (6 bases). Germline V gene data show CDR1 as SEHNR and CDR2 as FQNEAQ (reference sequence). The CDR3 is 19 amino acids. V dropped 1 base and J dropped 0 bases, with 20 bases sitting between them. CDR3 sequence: CASSLVVMSGRLSTDTQYF. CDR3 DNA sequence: TGTGCCAGCAGCTTAGTCGTAATGAGCGGGCGCCTTAGCACAGATACGCAGTATTTT.

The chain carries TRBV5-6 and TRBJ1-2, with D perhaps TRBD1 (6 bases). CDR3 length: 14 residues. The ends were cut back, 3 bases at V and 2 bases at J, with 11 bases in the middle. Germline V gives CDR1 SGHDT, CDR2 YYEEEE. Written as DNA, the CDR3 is TGTGCCAGCAGCTCGGGGACACCGAACTATGGCTACACCTTC. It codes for CASSSGTPNYGYTF.

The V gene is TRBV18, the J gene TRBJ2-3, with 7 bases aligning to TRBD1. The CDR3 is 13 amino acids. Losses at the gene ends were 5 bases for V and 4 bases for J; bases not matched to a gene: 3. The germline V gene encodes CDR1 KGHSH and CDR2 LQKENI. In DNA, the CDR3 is TGTGCCAGCTCAGGGCAGGGGGCAGATACGCAGTATTTT. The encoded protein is CASSGQGADTQYF.

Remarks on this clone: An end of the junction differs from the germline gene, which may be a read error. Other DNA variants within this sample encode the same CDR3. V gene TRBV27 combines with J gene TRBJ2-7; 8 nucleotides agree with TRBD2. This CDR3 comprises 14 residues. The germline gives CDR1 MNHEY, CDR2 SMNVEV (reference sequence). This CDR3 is CASSFGRGAYEQYF. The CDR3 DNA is TGTGCCAGTAGTTTCGGGAGGGGGGCATACGAGCAGTACTTC.

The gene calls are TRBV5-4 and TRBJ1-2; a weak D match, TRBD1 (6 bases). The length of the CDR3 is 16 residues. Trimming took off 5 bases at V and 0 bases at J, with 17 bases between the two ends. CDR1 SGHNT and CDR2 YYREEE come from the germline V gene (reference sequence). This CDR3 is CASRDKQGLANYGYTF. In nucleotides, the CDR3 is TGTGCCAGCAGGGATAAACAGGGTCTTGCTAACTATGGCTACACCTTC.

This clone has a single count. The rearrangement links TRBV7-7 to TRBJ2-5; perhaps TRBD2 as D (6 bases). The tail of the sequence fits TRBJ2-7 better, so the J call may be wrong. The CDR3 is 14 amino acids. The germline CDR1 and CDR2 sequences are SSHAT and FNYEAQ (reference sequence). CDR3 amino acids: CASSPGTGPYEQYF. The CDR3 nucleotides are TGTGCCAGCAGCCCCGGGACTGGCCCCTACGAGCAGTACTTC.

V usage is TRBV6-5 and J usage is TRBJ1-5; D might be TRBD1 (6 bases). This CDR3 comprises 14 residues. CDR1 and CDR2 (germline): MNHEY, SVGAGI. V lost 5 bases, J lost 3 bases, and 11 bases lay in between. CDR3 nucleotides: TGTGCCAGCAGTCTACAGGGTGTCAATCAGCCCCAGCATTTT. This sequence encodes CASSLQGVNQPQHF.

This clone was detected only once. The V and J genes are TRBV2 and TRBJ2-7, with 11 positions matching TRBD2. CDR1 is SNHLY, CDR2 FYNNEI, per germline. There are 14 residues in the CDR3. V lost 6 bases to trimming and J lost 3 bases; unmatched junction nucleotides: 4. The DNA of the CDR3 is TGTGCCAGCAGGTCGGGACTAGCGGTCTACGAGCAGTACTTC. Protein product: CASRSGLAVYEQYF.

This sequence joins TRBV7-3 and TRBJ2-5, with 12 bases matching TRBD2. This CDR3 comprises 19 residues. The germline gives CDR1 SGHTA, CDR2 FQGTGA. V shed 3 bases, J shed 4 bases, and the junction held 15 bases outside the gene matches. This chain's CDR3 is CASSLGPTSGRRSSETQYF. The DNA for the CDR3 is TGTGCCAGCAGCTTGGGGCCTACTAGCGGGAGGCGTAGCTCAGAGACCCAGTACTTC. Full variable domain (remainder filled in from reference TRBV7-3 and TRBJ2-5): GAGVSQTPSNKVTEKGKYVELRCDPISGHTALYWYRQSLGQGPEFLIYFQGTGAADDSGLPNDRFFAVRPEGSVSTLKIQRTERGDSAVYLCASSLGPTSGRRSSETQYFGPGTRLLVL.

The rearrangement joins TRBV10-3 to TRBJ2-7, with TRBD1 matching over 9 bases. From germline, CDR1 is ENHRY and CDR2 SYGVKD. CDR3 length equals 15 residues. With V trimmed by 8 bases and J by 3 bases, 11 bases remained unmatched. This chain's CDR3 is CAIAGQGTGFYEQYF. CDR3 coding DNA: TGTGCCATCGCAGGACAGGGGACTGGATTCTACGAGCAGTACTTC.

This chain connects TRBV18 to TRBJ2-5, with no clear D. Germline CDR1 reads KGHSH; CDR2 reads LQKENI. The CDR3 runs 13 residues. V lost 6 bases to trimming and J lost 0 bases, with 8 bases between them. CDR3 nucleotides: TGTGCCAGCTCTGGAGCGAACCAAGAGACCCAGTACTTC. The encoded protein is CASSGANQETQYF.

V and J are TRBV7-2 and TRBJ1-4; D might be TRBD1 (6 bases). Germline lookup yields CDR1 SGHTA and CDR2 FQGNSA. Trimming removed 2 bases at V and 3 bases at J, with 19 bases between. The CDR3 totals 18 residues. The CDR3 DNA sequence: TGTGCCAGCAGCTTATATGGAGCAGGGGTCTCGGCTAATGAAAAACTGTTTTTT. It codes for CASSLYGAGVSANEKLFF.

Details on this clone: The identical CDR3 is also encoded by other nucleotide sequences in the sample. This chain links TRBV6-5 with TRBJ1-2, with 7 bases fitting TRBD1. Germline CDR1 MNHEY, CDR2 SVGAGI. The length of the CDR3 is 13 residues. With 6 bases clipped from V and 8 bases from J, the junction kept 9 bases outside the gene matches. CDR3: CASSPIGGSGYTF. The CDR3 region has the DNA TGTGCCAGCAGCCCTATAGGGGGCTCCGGCTACACCTTC.

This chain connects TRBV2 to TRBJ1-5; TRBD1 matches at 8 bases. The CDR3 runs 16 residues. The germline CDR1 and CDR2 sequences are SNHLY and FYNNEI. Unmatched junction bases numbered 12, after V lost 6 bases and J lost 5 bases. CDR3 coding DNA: TGTGCCAGCAGAACTCGGACAGGGAGTGGTGATCAGCCCCAGCATTTT. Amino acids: CASRTRTGSGDQPQHF.

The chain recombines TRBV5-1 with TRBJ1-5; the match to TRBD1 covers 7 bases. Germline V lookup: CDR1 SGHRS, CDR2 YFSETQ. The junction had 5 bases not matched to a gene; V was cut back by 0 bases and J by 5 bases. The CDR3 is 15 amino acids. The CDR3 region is CASSLEGAGDQPQHF. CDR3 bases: TGCGCCAGCAGCTTGGAGGGGGCAGGCGATCAGCCCCAGCATTTT.

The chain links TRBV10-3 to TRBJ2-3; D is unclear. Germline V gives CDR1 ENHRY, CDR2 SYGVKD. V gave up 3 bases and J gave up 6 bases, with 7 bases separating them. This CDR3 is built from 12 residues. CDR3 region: CAISDEDDTQYF. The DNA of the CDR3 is TGTGCCATCAGTGACGAGGATGATACGCAGTATTTT.